This TCR beta chain came from a study of human T cells and chemical hapten exposure. Study at large: Diphenylcyclopropenone doses were given weekly to the scalps of patients across the approximately 24-week study.

Germline V gives CDR1 SGHRS, CDR2 YFSETQ. Trimming stripped 3 bases from V and 2 bases from J, with 12 bases between. The CDR3 loop spans 15 amino acids. Using its own MiXCR run on the RACE reads, TCRdb lists one record per CDR3 protein. The profile shows a few hundred thousand distinct CDR3 sequences, roughly 5% of them singletons. Time point described: patch test 1, 2 weeks after DPC sensitization. Treatment defined: therapeutic diphenylcyclopropenone sensitization with weekly scalp DPC. Those who donated were patients with alopecia, 18 to 70 years of age, and suitable for DPC. The input for sequencing was whole blood, taken in connection with sensitization to the hapten diphenylcyclopropenone (DPC). This TCR was sampled from a woman aged 50 to 65 with alopecia areata. Some clones in this sample may be carry-over from other donors' samples. The chain combines TRBV5-1 with TRBJ1-3, with a possible D match to TRBD1 (6 bases). CDR3 sequence: CASSSTPGAGNTIYF. The CDR3 DNA is TGCGCCAGCAGCTCCACCCCAGGGGCTGGAAACACCATATATTTT.